This TCR beta chain is from a study of T cell responses to AZD1222 COVID-19 vaccine. Study-level findings and limits: Nearly half of the spike-specific TCRs reportedly recognize variant regions that carry no mutations.

Profiling relied on immunoSEQ multiplex PCR, and the TCRdb table lists in-frame clones only, not all of them. The sample shows 90,000 to 130,000 clones, 80% to 95% of them seen only once. To note about this clone: As yet, its antigen is unknown.

There are 14 residues in the CDR3. The germline gives CDR1 SGHRS, CDR2 YFSETQ. The germline V and J ends were trimmed by 2 bases and 0 bases, with 8 bases remaining between them. The receptor's source is an adult in good health. The J gene is TRBJ1-2, the V gene TRBV5-1, with D uncertain. The sequencing used peripheral blood, collected on day 0 of AZD1222 vaccination. CDR3 protein: CASSFDGTNYGYTF. Written as DNA, the CDR3 is TGCGCCAGCAGCTTCGACGGTACTAACTATGGCTACACCTTC.